The clone carrying this T cell receptor (beta chain) occurred once. Enrolled during active infection, Seattle patients were then followed longitudinally. Under the authors' procedure: Amplification of reference gene primers was used by the study to estimate nucleated cell counts. Clones were sequenced by immunoSEQ multiplex PCR, and TCRdb holds only the in-frame ones, with some missing. V and J calls and clone size are copied from that table; D and trimming were computed from the DNA. The profile shows roughly 160,000 clones, about 85% of them singletons. Between the trimmed V and J ends, which lost 1 base and 5 bases, there was a span of 8 bases. The CDR3 spans 13 residues. Germline CDR1 and CDR2: MNHEY and SVGAGI. The data derive from a study of blood T cell repertoires in COVID-19. About the research overall: The study drew acute and convalescent COVID-19 samples from the United States, Italy and Spain. The analysed material was cDNA or gDNA that came from T cells, B-cell-depleted T cells, or PBMCs.

This chain joins TRBV6-5 and TRBJ2-5; D remains ambiguous. Sequencing was performed on peripheral blood. The source of this sequence is a man older than 75 with COVID-19, enrolled during active disease. The CDR3 is CASSYFDRETQYF. Written as DNA, the CDR3 is TGTGCCAGCAGTTACTTCGATCGGGAGACCCAGTACTTC.